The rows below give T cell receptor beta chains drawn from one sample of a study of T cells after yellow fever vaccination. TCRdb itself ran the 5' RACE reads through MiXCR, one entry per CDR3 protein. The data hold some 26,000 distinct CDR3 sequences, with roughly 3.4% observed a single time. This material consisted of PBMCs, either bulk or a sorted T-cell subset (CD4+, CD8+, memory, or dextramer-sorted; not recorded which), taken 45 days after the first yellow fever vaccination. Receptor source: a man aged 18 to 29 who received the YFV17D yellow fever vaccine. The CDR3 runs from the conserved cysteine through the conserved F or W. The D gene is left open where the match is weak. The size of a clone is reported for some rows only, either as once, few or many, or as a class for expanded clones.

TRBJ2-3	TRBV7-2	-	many	CASSLPAEITQYF	TGTGCCAGCAGCTTACCGGCGGAGATAACGCAGTATTTT
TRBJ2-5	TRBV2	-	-	CASLYGAQETQYF	TGTGCCAGCCTTTATGGGGCACAAGAGACCCAGTACTTC
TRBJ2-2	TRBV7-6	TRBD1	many	CASSLGQGKITGELFF	TGTGCCAGCAGCCTAGGACAGGGGAAGATCACCGGGGAGCTGTTTTTT
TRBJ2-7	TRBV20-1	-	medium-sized	CSAAQGRGDEQYF	TGCAGTGCCGCCCAGGGCAGGGGAGACGAGCAGTACTTC
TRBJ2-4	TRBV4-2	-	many	CASSQDLRADLAKNIQYF	TGTGCCAGCAGCCAAGATTTAAGGGCTGATCTAGCCAAAAACATTCAGTACTTC
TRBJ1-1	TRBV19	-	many	CASSIGIPSTEAFF	TGTGCCAGTAGTATCGGTATCCCGAGCACTGAAGCTTTCTTT
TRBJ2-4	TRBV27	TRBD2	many	CASSLFGRAGAGAKNIQYF	TGTGCCAGCAGTTTATTCGGGCGAGCGGGGGCCGGAGCCAAAAACATTCAGTACTTC
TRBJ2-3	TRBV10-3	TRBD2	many	CAISLLNGGTSSSDTQYF	TGTGCCATCAGTCTCCTAAATGGGGGGACTAGCAGTTCTGATACGCAGTATTTT
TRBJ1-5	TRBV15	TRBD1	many	CATSRDPIDRGRPNQPQHF	TGTGCCACCAGCAGAGACCCGATAGACAGGGGGCGCCCAAATCAGCCCCAGCATTTT
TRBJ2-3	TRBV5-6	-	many	CASSLGTNTDTQYF	TGTGCCAGCAGCTTGGGAACGAACACAGATACGCAGTATTTT
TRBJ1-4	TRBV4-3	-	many	CASSQDRSNEKLFF	TGCGCCAGCAGCCAAGATCGAAGCAATGAAAAACTGTTTTTT
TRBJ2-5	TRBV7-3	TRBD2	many	CASSSSGGVQETQYF	TGTGCCAGCAGCTCTAGCGGGGGGGTCCAAGAGACCCAGTACTTC
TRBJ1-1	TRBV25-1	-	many	CASSIYRDLEAFF	TGTGCCAGCAGTATTTACCGGGACCTGGAAGCTTTCTTT
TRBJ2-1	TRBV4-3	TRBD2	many	CASSQGGGGKYNEQFF	TGCGCCAGCAGCCAAGGTGGCGGGGGGAAGTACAATGAGCAGTTCTTC
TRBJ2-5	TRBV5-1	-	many	CASTGDTQETQYF	TGCGCCAGCACGGGGGACACCCAAGAGACCCAGTACTTC
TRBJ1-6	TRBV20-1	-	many	CSARDSSGNNNSPLHF	TGCAGTGCTAGAGATTCGTCGGGGAACAATAATTCACCCCTCCACTTT
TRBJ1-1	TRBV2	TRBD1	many	CASILRTGGAKAFF	TGTGCCAGCATTCTTAGGACAGGGGGCGCGAAGGCTTTCTTT
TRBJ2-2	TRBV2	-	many	CASSGARGPGELFF	TGTGCCAGCAGTGGTGCCCGGGGACCCGGGGAGCTGTTTTTT
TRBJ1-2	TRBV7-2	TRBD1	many	CASSSGTGSQGYTF	TGTGCCAGCAGCTCCGGGACAGGGTCTCAAGGCTACACCTTC
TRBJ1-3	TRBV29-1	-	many	CSASEVSSGNTIYF	TGCAGCGCAAGCGAGGTTTCCTCTGGAAACACCATATATTTT
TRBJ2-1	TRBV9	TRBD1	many	CASSVSGGAGGEQFF	TGTGCCAGCAGCGTTTCAGGGGGCGCCGGGGGTGAGCAGTTCTTC
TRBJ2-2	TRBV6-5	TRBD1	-	CASSYRWDRWTGELFF	TGTGCCAGCAGTTACCGCTGGGACAGGTGGACCGGGGAGCTGTTTTTT
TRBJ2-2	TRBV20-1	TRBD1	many	CSARDLRTGSTGELFF	TGCAGTGCTAGAGATCTCCGGACAGGGAGCACCGGGGAGCTGTTTTTT
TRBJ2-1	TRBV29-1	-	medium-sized	CSVEPRGRYNEQFF	TGCAGCGTTGAACCCAGGGGACGCTACAATGAGCAGTTCTTC
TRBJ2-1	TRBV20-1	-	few	CSPQRGGAAPDNEQFF	TGCAGTCCTCAACGCGGTGGGGCGGCCCCAGACAATGAGCAGTTCTTC
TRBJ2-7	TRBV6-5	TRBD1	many	CASSYPGQGFYEQYF	TGTGCCAGCAGTTATCCGGGACAGGGTTTCTACGAGCAGTACTTC
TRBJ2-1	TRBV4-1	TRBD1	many	CASSLRDRGLGEQFF	TGCGCCAGCAGCCTCCGGGACAGGGGGCTAGGTGAGCAGTTCTTC
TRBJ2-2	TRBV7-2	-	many	CAGVEQPNTGELFF	TGTGCCGGCGTCGAACAGCCGAACACCGGGGAGCTGTTTTTT
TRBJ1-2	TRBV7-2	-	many	CASSPTPQDGYTF	TGTGCCAGCAGCCCTACCCCCCAGGATGGCTACACCTTC
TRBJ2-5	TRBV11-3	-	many	CASSPPGPVGTQYF	TGTGCCAGCAGCCCTCCGGGCCCGGTCGGGACCCAGTACTTC
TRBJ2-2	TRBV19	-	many	CASISGSLNTGELFF	TGTGCCAGTATCTCAGGGTCACTGAACACCGGGGAGCTGTTTTTT